The clone carrying this T cell receptor beta chain was seen just once. The table came from immunoSEQ multiplex PCR; TCRdb's copy has only in-frame clones and leaves some out. Of about 68,000 clones listed, about 83% were seen once; the top ten hold 15% to 18%. This entry belongs to a study of control samples from healthy donors and cancer patients. The CDR3 length is 14 residues. From germline, CDR1 is SGHDT and CDR2 YYEEEE. The germline V and J ends were trimmed by 1 base and 5 bases, with 10 bases remaining between them. The V and J genes are TRBV5-6 and TRBJ1-5, with D possibly matching TRBD1 (5 bases). This clonotype was sampled from a man in his 60s in good health. Sequenced: blood. This chain's CDR3 is CASSLWGVDQPQHF. The CDR3 coding sequence is TGTGCCAGCAGCTTGTGGGGGGTGGATCAGCCCCAGCATTTT.